The entry that follows covers one T cell receptor beta chain sequence. Its cognate antigen is unknown. The data were obtained in a study of regulatory T cells in long-lasting Graves disease. Looking at the study overall: Persistent Graves' disease required over 5 years of antithyroid drugs and positive TSH receptor antibodies.

Noted time point: persistent/refractory GD, antithyroid drugs over 5 years with positive TRAb. The TCR library was made from RNA that had been extracted from PBMCs in TRIzol. The CDR3 is made up of 14 amino acids. The junction had 7 bases not matched to a gene; V was cut back by 4 bases and J by 4 bases. Germline-derived CDR1 and CDR2 are SEHNR and FQNEAQ (reference sequence). Study-wide results and limits: TRBV28, TRBJ1-2 and TRBJ2-5 were favored in persistent disease. New patients shared fewer public clonotypes (roughly 1,000) than persistent patients did (roughly 2,700).

For TCR beta, libraries came from iRepertoire HTBI primers and Arm-PCR of CDR3 regions. Study processing details: Overall, samples carried approximately 60 TRBV and more than 13 TRBJ segments. TCRdb independently ran MiXCR on the multiplex PCR reads; one entry per CDR3 protein. It is TCRdb's table, rather than the study itself, that gives the V and J calls and clone size. The table has 400,000 to 500,000 distinct CDR3 sequences, 22% seen once. Sequences were derived from peripheral blood mononuclear cells (PBMCs), sampled when the disease was refractory, from a patient treated with antithyroid drugs. This TCR derives from a female donor with Graves disease. The chain carries TRBV7-9 and TRBJ2-7; 7 bases are shared with TRBD1. CDR3 residues: CASSSNRGGYEQYF. CDR3 nucleotides: TGTGCCAGCAGCTCCAACAGGGGTGGTTACGAGCAGTACTTC. The full variable domain, rest sourced from reference TRBV7-9 and TRBJ2-7, is DTGVSQNPRHKITKRGQNVTFRCDPISEHNRLYWYRQTLGQGPEFLTYFQNEAQLEKSRLLSDRFSAERPKGSFSTLEIQRTEQGDSAMYLCASSSNRGGYEQYFGPGTRLTVT.